The 2 T cell receptor beta chains below come from one sample, sequenced in a study of blood T cell repertoires in COVID-19 (dated by TCRdb to 2018 to 2020). Libraries were built with the immunoSEQ multiplex PCR assay. In TCRdb, the immuneACCESS table is reduced to in-frame sequences with V and J assigned. These tables do not hold every clone; where another copy was compared, an unresolved V gene accounts for under half, and the others remain unexplained. The sample records 250,000 to 400,000 clones, 70% to 90% of which are singletons. The ten largest clonotypes hold 1.5% to 2% of the sample. The sequenced sample consisted of peripheral blood. The receptors were gathered from a woman in her twenties or thirties with COVID-19, enrolled during active disease.

The rearrangement joins TRBV28 to TRBJ2-6; D is possibly TRBD1 (5 bases). The CDR3 sequence is 15 residues long. Germline V gives CDR1 MDHEN, CDR2 SYDVKM. Trimming removed 7 bases at V and 2 bases at J, with 12 bases between. CDR3 protein: CASTSQGTGANVLTF. CDR3 DNA: TGTGCCAGCACCTCTCAGGGTACTGGGGCCAACGTCCTGACTTTC. The full variable domain, completed using reference TRBV28 and TRBJ2-6, is DVKVTQSSRYLVKRTGEKVFLECVQDMDHENMFWYRQDPGLGLRLIYFSYDVKMKEKGDIPEGYSVSREKKERFSLILESASTNQTSMYLCASTSQGTGANVLTFGAGSRLTVL.

The genes are TRBV11-2 and TRBJ2-7; 8 bases are shared with TRBD2. The CDR3 extends over 14 amino acids. CDR1 and CDR2 (germline): SGHAT, FQNNGV. V lost 0 bases and J lost 6; bases outside the gene matches: 4. This chain's CDR3 is CASSLDGGAIEQYV. The CDR3 DNA reads as TGTGCCAGCAGCTTAGACGGGGGGGCCATCGAGCAGTACGTC.